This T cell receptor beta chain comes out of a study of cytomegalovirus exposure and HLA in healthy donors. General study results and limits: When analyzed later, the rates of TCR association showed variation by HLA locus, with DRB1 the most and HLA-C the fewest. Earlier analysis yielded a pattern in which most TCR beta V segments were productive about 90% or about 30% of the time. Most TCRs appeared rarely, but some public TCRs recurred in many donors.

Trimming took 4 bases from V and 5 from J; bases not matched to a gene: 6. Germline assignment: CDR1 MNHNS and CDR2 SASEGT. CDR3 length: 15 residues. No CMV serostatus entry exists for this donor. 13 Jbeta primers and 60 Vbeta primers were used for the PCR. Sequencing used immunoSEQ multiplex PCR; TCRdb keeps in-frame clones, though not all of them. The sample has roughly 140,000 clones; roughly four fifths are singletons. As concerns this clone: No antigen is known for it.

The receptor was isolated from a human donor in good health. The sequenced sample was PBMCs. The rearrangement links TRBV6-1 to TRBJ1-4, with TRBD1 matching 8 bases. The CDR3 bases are TGTGCCAGCAGTGCCACAGGGGGGTCAAATGAAAAACTGTTTTTT. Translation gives CASSATGGSNEKLFF.